Sequencing of this T cell receptor beta chain was carried out in a study of OX40 agonist ivuxolimab in advanced cancers. Overall study results and limits: Fewer expanded clones were found on average in CD4+ than in CD8+ T cells. Nonresponders, in some cases, also had low normalized T-cell clonal expansion.

This clone appeared a few times. Its antigen is undetermined. The protocol was immunoSEQ multiplex PCR, while the TCRdb copy is restricted to in-frame clones and leaves out a portion. This table has 99,000 or so clones, approximately 80% appearing once. CDR3 length equals 14 residues. The V and J ends lost 3 bases and 4 bases, in that order; junction bases with no gene match: 3. Looked up from germline, CDR1 is SQVTM and CDR2 is ANQGSEA. This chain connects TRBV29-1 to TRBJ2-5; TRBD2 agrees at 12 bases. The sequence derives from an adult with an advanced solid tumor such as melanoma, head and neck, liver or kidney cancer. Sequenced material: CD4+ or CD8+ T cells sorted from blood, taken in a trial of the OX40 agonist ivuxolimab. The CDR3 sequence: CSVDLGLAGETQYF. The CDR3, as DNA: TGCAGCGTTGACCTGGGACTAGCGGGAGAGACCCAGTACTTC.